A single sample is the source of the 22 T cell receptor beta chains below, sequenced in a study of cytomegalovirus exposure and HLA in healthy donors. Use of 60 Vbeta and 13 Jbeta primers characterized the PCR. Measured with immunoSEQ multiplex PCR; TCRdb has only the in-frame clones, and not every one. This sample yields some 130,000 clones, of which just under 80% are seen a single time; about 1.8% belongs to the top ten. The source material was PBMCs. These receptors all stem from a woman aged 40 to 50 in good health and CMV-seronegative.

The chain's CDR3 is CASSGPGGRETQYF. The CDR3 nucleotides are TGCGCCAGCAGTGGCCCCGGGGGAAGAGAGACCCAGTACTTC. The J gene is TRBJ2-5, the V gene TRBV10-1; D might be TRBD2 (6 bases). Germline CDR1 WNHNN, CDR2 SYGVQD (reference sequence). Between the trimmed V and J ends, which lost 4 bases and 4 bases, there was a span of 13 bases. The length of the CDR3 is 14 residues.

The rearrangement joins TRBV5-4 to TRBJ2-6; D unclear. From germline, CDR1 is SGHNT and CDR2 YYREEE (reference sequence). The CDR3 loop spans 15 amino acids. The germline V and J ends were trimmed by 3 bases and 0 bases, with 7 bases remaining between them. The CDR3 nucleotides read TGTGCCAGCAGCTCAGGCCTCTCTGGGGCCAACGTCCTGACTTTC. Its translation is CASSSGLSGANVLTF.

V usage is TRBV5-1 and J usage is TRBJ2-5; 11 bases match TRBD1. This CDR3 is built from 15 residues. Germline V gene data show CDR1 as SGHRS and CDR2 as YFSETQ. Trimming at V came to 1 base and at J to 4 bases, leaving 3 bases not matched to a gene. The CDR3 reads CASSLYGQGAETQYF. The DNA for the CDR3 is TGCGCCAGCAGCTTGTATGGACAGGGGGCAGAGACCCAGTACTTC.

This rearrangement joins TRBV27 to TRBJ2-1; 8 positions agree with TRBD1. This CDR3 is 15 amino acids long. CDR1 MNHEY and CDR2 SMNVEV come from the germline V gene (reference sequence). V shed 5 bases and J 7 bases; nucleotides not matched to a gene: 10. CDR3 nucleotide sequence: TGTGCCAGCAGTCCCGGACAGGGCCCTGGTAATGAGCAGTTCTTC. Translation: CASSPGQGPGNEQFF.

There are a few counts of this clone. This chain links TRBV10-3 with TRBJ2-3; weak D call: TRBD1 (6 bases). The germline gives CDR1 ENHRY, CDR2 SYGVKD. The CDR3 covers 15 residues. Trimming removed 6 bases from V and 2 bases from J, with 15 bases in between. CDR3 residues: CAISVGQTNTDTQYF. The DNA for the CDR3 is TGTGCCATCAGCGTTGGACAGACGAACACAGATACGCAGTATTTT.

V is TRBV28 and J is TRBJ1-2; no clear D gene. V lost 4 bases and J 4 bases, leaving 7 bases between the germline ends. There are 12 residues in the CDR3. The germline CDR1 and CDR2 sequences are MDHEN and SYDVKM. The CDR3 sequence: CASSSEGYGYTF. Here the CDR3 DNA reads TGTGCCAGCAGTTCGGAGGGCTATGGCTACACCTTC.

The CDR3, as DNA: TGTGCCAGCAGCTTAACGACAGGATGGGGCGAAGCTTTCTTT. Protein sequence: CASSLTTGWGEAFF. This sequence joins TRBV7-2 and TRBJ1-1; weak D call: TRBD1 (6 bases). The CDR3 covers 14 residues. V lost 2 bases and J lost 8, with 15 bases in between. CDR1 is SGHTA and CDR2 is FQGNSA in the germline V gene.

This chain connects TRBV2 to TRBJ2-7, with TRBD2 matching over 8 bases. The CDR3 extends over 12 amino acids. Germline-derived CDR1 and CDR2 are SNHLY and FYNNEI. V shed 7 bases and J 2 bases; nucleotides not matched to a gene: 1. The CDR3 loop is CASNGGAYEQYF. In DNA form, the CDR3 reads TGTGCCAGCAACGGGGGGGCCTACGAGCAGTACTTC.

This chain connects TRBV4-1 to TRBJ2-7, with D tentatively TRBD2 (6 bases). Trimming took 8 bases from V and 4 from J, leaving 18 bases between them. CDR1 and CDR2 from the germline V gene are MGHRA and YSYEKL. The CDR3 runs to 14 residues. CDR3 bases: TGCGCCAGCTCCTCCAACGGGGGTAGGTACGAGCAGTACTTC. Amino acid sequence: CASSSNGGRYEQYF.

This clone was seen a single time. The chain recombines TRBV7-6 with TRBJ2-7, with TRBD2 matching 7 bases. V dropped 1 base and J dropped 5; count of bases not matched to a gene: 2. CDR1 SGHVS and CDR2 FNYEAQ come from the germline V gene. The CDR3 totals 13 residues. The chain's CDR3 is CASSLELADEQYF. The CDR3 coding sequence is TGTGCCAGCAGCTTAGAGCTAGCGGACGAGCAGTACTTC.

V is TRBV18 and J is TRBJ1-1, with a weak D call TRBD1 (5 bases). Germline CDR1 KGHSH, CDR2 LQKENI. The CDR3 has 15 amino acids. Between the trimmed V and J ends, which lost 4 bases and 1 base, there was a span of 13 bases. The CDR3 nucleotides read TGTGCCAGCTCACTTTCCGGGACTGGGAACACTGAAGCTTTCTTT. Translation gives CASSLSGTGNTEAFF.

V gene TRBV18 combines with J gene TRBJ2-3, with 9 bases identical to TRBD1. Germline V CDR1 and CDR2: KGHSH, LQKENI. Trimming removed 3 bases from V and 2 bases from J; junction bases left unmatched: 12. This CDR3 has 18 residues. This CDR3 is CASSPDRGAIKDTDTQYF. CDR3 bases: TGTGCCAGCTCACCGGACAGGGGCGCCATAAAGGACACAGATACGCAGTATTTT.

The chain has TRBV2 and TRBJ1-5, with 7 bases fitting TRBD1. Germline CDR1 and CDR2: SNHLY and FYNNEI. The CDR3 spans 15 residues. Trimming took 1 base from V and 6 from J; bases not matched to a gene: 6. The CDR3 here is CASSEGQGYSQPQHF. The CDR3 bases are TGTGCCAGCAGTGAAGGACAGGGATACAGTCAGCCCCAGCATTTT. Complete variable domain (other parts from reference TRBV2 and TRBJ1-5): EPEVTQTPSHQVTQMGQEVILRCVPISNHLYFYWYRQILGQKVEFLVSFYNNEISEKSEIFDDQFSVERPDGSNFTLKIRSTKLEDSAMYFCASSEGQGYSQPQHFGDGTRLSIL.

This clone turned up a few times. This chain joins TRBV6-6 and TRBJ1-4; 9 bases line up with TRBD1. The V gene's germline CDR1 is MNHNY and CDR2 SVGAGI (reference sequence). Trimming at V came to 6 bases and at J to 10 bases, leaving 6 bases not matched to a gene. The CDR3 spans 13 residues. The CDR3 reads CASRGQGGGKLFF. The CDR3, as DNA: TGTGCCAGCAGGGGACAGGGAGGGGGAAAACTGTTTTTT.

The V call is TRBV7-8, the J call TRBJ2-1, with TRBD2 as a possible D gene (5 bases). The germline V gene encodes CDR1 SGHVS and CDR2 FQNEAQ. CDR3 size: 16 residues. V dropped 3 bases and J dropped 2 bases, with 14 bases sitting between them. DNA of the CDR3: TGTGCCAGCAGCTTTAGGTGGGAGACCCCCTACAATGAGCAGTTCTTC. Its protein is CASSFRWETPYNEQFF. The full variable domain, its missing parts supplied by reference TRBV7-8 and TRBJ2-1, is GAGVSQSPRYKVAKRGQDVALRCDPISGHVSLFWYQQALGQGPEFLTYFQNEAQLDKSGLPSDRFFAERPEGSVSTLKIQRTQQEDSAVYLCASSFRWETPYNEQFFGPGTRLTVL.

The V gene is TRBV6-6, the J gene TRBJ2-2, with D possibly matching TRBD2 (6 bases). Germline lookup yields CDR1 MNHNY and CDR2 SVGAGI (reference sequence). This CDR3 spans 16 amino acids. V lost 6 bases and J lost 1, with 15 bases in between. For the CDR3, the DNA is TGTGCCAGCAGCAATAGCGGACAACAGAACACCGGGGAGCTGTTTTTT. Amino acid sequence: CASSNSGQQNTGELFF.

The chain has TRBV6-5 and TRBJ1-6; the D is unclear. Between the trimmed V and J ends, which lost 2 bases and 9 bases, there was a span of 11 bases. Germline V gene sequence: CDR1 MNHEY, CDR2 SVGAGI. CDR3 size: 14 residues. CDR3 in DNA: TGTGCCAGCAGTTACGCGGGGTATGGTTCACCCCTCCACTTT. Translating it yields CASSYAGYGSPLHF.

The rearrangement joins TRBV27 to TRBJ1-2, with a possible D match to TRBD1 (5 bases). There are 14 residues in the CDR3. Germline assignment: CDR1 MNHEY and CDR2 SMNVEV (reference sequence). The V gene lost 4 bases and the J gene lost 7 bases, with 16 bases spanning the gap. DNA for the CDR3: TGTGCCAGCAGTTCCCTAGGAGGGGTGAGTGGCTACACCTTC. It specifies CASSSLGGVSGYTF.

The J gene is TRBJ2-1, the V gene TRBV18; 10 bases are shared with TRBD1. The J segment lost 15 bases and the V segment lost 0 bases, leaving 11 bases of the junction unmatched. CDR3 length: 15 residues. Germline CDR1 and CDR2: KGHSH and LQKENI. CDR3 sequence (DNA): TGTGCCAGCTCACCACCTAGCCTCGGGACAGGGGTTATGTTCTTC. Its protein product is CASSPPSLGTGVMFF.

CDR3 sequence reads: CAWSGRDPVSAYEQYF. CDR3 in DNA: TGTGCCTGGAGTGGGCGGGATCCGGTCTCGGCCTACGAGCAGTACTTC. The chain recombines TRBV30 with TRBJ2-7, with D maybe TRBD2 (6 bases). In germline, CDR1 is GTSNPN, CDR2 SVGIG (reference sequence). CDR3 length: 16 residues. The V end was cut by 1 base, the J end by 2 bases, with 18 bases between.

The CDR3 DNA follows: TGTGCCAGCAGCGTTGTCTCGAACACTGAAGCTTTCTTT. Translation gives CASSVVSNTEAFF. The rearrangement joins TRBV9 to TRBJ1-1; D gene unclear. V lost 2 bases and J lost 1, with 6 bases in between. The CDR3 has 13 amino acids. The germline gives CDR1 SGDLS, CDR2 YYNGEE.

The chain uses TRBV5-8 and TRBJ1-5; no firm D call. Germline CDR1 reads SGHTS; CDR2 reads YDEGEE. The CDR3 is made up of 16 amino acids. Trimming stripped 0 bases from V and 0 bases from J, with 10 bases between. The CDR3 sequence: CASSLGSGYSNQPQHF. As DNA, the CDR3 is TGTGCCAGCAGCTTGGGGTCGGGATATAGCAATCAGCCCCAGCATTTT.